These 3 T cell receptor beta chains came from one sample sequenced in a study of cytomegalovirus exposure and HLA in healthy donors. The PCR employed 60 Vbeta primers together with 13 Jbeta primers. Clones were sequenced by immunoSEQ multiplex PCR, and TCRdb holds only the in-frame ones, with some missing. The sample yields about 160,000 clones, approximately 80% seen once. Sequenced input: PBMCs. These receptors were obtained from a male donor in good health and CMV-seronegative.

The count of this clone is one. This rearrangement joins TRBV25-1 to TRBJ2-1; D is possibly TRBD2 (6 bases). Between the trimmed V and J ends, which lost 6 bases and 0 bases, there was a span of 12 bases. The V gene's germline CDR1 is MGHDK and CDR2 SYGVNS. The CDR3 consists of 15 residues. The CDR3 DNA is TGTGCCAGCAGCTCTAGCGTAAGCTCCTACAATGAGCAGTTCTTC. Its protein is CASSSSVSSYNEQFF.

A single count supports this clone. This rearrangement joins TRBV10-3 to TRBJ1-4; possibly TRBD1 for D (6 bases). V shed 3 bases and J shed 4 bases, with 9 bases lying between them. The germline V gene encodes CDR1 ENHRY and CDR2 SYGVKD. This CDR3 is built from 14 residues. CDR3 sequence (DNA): TGTGCCATCAGTGAAGGGGGAAGTAATGAAAAACTGTTTTTT. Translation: CAISEGGSNEKLFF.

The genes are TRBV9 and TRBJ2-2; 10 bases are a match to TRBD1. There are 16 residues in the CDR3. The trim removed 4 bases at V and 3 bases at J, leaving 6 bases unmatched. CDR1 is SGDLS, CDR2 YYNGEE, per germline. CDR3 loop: CASSTRQGADTGELFF. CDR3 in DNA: TGTGCCAGCAGCACCCGACAGGGGGCCGACACCGGGGAGCTGTTTTTT.